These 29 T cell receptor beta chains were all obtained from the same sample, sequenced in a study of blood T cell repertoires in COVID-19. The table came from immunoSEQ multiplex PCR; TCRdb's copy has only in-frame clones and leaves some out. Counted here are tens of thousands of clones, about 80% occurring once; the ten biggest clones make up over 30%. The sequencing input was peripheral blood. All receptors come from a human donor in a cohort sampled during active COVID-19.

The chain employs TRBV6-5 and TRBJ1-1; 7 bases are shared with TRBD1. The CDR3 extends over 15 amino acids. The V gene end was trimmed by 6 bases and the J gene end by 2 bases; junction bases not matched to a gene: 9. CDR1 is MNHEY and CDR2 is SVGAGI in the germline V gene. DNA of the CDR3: TGTGCCAGCAGCCTGACAGGGATGGGTAACACTGAAGCTTTCTTT. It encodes CASSLTGMGNTEAFF.

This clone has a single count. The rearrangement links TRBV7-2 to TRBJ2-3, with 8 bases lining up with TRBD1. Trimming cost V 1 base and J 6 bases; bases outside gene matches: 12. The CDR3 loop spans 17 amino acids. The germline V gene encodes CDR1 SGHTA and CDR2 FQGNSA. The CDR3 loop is CASSLVTGGLPLDTQYF. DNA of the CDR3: TGTGCCAGCAGCTTAGTTACAGGGGGACTCCCCCTGGATACGCAGTATTTT.

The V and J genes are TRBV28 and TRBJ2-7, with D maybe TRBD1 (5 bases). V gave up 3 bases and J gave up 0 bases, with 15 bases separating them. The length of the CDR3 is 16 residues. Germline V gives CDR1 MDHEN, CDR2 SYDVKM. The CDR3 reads CASSFPRDRSSYEQYF. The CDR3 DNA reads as TGTGCCAGCAGTTTCCCCCGCGACAGAAGCTCCTACGAGCAGTACTTC.

The CDR3 reads CSVTTAGEQYF. The CDR3 region has the DNA TGCAGCGTTACGACAGCTGGCGAGCAGTACTTC. V and J are TRBV29-1 and TRBJ2-7; D possibly corresponds to TRBD1 (5 bases). Per the germline V gene, CDR1 is SQVTM and CDR2 is ANQGSEA. The germline V and J ends were trimmed by 5 bases and 6 bases, with 11 bases remaining between them. This CDR3 contains 11 residues.

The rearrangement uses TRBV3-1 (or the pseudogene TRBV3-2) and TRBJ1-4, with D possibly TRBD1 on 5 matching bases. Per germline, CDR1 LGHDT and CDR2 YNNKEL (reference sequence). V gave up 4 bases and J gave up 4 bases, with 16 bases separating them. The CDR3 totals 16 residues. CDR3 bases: TGTGCCAGCAGCCTGATAACAGACAGCGTTAATGAAAAACTGTTTTTT. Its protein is CASSLITDSVNEKLFF.

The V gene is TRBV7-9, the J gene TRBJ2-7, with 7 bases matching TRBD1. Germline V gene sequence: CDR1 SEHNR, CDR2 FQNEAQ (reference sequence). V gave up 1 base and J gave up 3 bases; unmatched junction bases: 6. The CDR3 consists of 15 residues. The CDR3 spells CASSLGGGQSYEQYF. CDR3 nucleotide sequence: TGTGCCAGCAGCTTAGGAGGGGGACAGAGCTACGAGCAGTACTTC.

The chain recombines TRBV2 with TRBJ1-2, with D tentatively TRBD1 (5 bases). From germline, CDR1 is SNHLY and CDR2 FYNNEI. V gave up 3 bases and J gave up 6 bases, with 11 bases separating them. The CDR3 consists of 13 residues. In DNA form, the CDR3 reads TGTGCCAGCAGTGAGACAGCTGAACATGGCTACACCTTC. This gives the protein CASSETAEHGYTF.

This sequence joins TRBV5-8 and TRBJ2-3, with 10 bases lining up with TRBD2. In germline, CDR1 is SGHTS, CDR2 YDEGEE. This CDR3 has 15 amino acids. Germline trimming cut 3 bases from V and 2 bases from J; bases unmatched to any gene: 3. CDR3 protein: CASSSGLAYTDTQYF. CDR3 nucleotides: TGTGCCAGCAGCTCGGGACTAGCGTACACAGATACGCAGTATTTT.

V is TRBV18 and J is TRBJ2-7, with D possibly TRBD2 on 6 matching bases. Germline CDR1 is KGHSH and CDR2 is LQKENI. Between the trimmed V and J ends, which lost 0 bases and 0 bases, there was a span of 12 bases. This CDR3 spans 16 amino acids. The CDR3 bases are TGTGCCAGCTCACCACCGACTAGAACTTTCTCCTACGAGCAGTACTTC. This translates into CASSPPTRTFSYEQYF. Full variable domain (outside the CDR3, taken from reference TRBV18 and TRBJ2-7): NAGVMQNPRHLVRRRGQEARLRCSPMKGHSHVYWYRQLPEEGLKFMVYLQKENIIDESGMPKERFSAEFPKEGPSILRIQQVVRGDSAAYFCASSPPTRTFSYEQYFGPGTRLTVT.

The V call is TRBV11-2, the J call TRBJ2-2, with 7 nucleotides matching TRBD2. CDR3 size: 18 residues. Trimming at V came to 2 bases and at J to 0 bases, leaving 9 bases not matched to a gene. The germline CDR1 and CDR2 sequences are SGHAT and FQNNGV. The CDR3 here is CASSLRLALTPNTGELFF. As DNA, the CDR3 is TGTGCCAGCAGCTTAAGACTAGCCCTCACCCCGAACACCGGGGAGCTGTTTTTT.

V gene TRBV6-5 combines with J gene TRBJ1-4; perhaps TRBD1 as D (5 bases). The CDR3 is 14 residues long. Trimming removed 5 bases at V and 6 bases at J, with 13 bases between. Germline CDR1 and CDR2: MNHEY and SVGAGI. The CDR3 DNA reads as TGTGCCAGCAGTCCGGGGGGGGGATATGAAAAACTGTTTTTT. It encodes CASSPGGGYEKLFF.

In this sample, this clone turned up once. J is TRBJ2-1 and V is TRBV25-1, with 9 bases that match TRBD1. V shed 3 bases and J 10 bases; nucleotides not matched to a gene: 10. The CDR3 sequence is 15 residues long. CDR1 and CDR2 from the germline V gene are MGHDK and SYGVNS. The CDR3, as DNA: TGTGCCAGCAGTGACTCTTACAGGGGGCGAATGGAGCAGTTCTTC. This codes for CASSDSYRGRMEQFF.

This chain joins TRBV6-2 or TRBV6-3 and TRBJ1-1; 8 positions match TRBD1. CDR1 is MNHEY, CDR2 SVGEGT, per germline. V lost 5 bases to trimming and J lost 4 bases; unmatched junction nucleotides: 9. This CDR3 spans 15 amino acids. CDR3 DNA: TGTGCCAGCAGTCCAATCAGGGGGCAGGGCACTGAAGCTTTCTTT. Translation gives CASSPIRGQGTEAFF.

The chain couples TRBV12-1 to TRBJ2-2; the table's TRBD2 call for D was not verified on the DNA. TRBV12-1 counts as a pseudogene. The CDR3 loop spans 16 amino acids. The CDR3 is CASSLAGNRDTGELFF. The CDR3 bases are TGTGCCAGCAGCTTAGCGGGAAATCGGGACACCGGGGAGCTGTTTTTT.

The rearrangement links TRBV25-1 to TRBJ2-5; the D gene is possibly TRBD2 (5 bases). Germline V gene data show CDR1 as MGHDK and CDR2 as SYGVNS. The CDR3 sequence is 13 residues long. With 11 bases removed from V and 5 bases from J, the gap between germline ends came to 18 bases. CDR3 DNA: TGTGCCTCCACGAGGGTGGATGGGGAGACCCAGTACTTC. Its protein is CASTRVDGETQYF.

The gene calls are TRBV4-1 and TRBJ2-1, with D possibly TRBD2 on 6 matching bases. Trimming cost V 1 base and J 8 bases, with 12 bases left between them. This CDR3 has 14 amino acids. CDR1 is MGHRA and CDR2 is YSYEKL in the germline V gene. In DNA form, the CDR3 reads TGCGCCAGCAGCCAAGGACTAGTAGTCGATGAGCAGTTCTTC. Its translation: CASSQGLVVDEQFF.

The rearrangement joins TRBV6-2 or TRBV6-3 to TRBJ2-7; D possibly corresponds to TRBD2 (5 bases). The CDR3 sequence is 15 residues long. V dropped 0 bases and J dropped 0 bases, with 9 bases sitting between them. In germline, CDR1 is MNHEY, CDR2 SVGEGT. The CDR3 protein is CASSYSVGSSYEQYF. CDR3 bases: TGTGCCAGCAGTTACTCGGTGGGGAGCTCCTACGAGCAGTACTTC.

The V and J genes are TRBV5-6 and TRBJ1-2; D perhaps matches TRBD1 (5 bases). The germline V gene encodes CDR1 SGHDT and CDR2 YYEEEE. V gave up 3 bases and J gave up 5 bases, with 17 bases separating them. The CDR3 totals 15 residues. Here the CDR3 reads CASSSIWGERYGYTF. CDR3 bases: TGTGCCAGCAGCTCAATTTGGGGGGAGAGGTATGGCTACACCTTC.

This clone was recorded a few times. This CDR3 reads CASSQDYSGRNQETQYF. The CDR3, as DNA: TGCGCCAGCAGCCAAGATTACAGCGGGAGGAACCAAGAGACCCAGTACTTC. The V gene is TRBV4-1, the J gene TRBJ2-5, with 9 positions matching TRBD2. The CDR3 extends over 17 amino acids. Germline V gene data show CDR1 as MGHRA and CDR2 as YSYEKL. Trimming removed 0 bases from V and 0 bases from J; junction bases left unmatched: 5.

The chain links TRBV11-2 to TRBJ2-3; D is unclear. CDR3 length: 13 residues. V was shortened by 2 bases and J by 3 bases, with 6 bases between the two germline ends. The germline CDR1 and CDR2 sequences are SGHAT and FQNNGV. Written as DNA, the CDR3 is TGTGCCAGCAGCTTAAGAGTGACAGATACGCAGTATTTT. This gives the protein CASSLRVTDTQYF.

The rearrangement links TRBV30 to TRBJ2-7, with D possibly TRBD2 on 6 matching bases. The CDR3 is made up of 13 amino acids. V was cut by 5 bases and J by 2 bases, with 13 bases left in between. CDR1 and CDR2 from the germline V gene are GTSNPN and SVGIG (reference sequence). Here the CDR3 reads CAWSGSLAYEQYF. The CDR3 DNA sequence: TGTGCCTGGTCCGGGAGTCTCGCCTACGAGCAGTACTTC.

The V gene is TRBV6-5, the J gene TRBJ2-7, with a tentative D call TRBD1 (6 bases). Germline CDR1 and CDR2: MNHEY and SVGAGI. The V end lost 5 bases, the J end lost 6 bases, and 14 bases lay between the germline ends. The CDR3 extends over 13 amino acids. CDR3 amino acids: CASSNRVYGEQYF. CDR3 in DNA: TGTGCCAGCAGTAACAGGGTTTACGGCGAGCAGTACTTC.

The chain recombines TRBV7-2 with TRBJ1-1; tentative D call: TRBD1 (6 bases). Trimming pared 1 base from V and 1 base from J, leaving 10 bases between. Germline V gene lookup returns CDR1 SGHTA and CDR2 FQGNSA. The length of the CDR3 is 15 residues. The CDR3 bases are TGTGCCAGCAGCTTAGATTACAGGGCGAACACTGAAGCTTTCTTT. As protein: CASSLDYRANTEAFF.

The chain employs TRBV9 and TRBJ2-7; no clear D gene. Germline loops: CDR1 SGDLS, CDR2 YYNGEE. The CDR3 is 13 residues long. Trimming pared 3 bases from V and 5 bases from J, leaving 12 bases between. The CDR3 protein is CASSAAGLDEQYF. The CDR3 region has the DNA TGTGCCAGCAGCGCTGCAGGTTTGGACGAGCAGTACTTC. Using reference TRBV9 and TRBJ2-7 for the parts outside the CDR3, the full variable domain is DSGVTQTPKHLITATGQRVTLRCSPRSGDLSVYWYQQSLDQGLQFLIQYYNGEERAKGNILERFSAQQFPDLHSELNLSSLELGDSALYFCASSAAGLDEQYFGPGTRLTVT.

The CDR3 DNA sequence: TGTGCCAGCAGCTTAGCGCCCGGGATTTCGGGCAATGAGCAGTTCTTC. It is translated as CASSLAPGISGNEQFF. The chain links TRBV7-6 to TRBJ2-1; possibly TRBD2 for D (5 bases). Trimming left V 0 bases short and J 6 bases short, with 15 bases between. CDR1 SGHVS and CDR2 FNYEAQ come from the germline V gene. The CDR3 has 16 amino acids.

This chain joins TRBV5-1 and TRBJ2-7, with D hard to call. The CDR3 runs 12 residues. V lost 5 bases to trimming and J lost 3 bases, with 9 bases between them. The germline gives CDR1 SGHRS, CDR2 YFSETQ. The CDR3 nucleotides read TGCGCCAGCAGTAGTAGTGTCTACGAGCAGTACTTC. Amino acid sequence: CASSSSVYEQYF.

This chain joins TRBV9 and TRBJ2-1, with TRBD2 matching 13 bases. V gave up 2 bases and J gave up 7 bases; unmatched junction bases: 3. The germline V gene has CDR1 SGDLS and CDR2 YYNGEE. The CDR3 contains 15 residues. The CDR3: CASSVGLAGENEQFF. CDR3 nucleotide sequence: TGTGCCAGCAGCGTCGGACTAGCGGGGGAAAATGAGCAGTTCTTC.

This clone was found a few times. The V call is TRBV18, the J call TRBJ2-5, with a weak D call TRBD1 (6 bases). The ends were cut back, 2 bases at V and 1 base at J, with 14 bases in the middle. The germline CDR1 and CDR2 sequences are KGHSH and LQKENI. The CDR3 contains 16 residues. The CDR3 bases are TGTGCCAGCTCACCATTGGGGGCGAGGGTCCAAGAGACCCAGTACTTC. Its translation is CASSPLGARVQETQYF.

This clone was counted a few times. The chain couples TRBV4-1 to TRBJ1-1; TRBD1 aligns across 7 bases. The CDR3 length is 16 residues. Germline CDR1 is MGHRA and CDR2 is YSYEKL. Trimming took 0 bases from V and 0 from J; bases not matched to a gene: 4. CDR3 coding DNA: TGCGCCAGCAGCCAAGAGTCAGGGGGGATGAACACTGAAGCTTTCTTT. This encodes CASSQESGGMNTEAFF.